Following are 24 T cell receptor beta chains from one sample sequenced in a study of radiotherapy plus CTLA-4 blockade in lung cancer. The data were produced by immunoSEQ multiplex PCR, yet TCRdb's version contains in-frame clones alone and is incomplete. The table includes tens of thousands of clones, 72% detected once. The input for sequencing was peripheral blood, taken from a patient treated with radiotherapy plus ipilimumab. The origin of the receptors is a human donor with non-small cell lung cancer who had stable disease on radiotherapy plus ipilimumab.

The chain uses TRBV29-1 and TRBJ2-1; D is unresolved. The germline V gene encodes CDR1 SQVTM and CDR2 ANQGSEA. This CDR3 region has 11 residues. Between the trimmed V and J ends, which lost 3 bases and 6 bases, there was a span of 6 bases. The CDR3 loop is CSVEGSNEQFF. For the CDR3, the DNA is TGCAGCGTTGAGGGCAGCAATGAGCAGTTCTTC.

This clone was detected only a few times. The chain employs TRBV30 and TRBJ1-1, with D possibly TRBD1 on 6 matching bases. V was trimmed by 0 bases and J by 4 bases, leaving 12 bases between them. CDR3 length equals 14 residues. Germline V CDR1 and CDR2: GTSNPN, SVGIG (reference sequence). The chain's CDR3 is CAWSVVQGTTEAFF. The CDR3 DNA reads as TGTGCCTGGAGTGTTGTGCAGGGGACCACTGAAGCTTTCTTT. Combining the CDR3 with reference TRBV30 and TRBJ1-1 gives the whole variable domain SQTIHQWPATLVQPVGSPLSLECTVEGTSNPNLYWYRQAAGRGLQLLFYSVGIGQISSEVPQNLSASRPQDRQFILSSKKLLLSDSGFYLCAWSVVQGTTEAFFGQGTRLTVV.

V gene TRBV7-2 combines with J gene TRBJ1-1; perhaps TRBD1 as D (6 bases). V dropped 5 bases and J dropped 4 bases, with 14 bases sitting between them. CDR3 length equals 14 residues. Per the germline V gene, CDR1 is SGHTA and CDR2 is FQGNSA. DNA for the CDR3: TGTGCCAGCAGCAAGCAGGGGTCCGGCACTGAAGCTTTCTTT. This codes for CASSKQGSGTEAFF.

The chain joins TRBV6-5 to TRBJ1-5; D perhaps matches TRBD1 (6 bases). V shed 2 bases and J shed 6 bases, with 11 bases lying between them. The V gene's germline CDR1 is MNHEY and CDR2 SVGAGI. There are 14 residues in the CDR3. The CDR3 region has the DNA TGTGCCAGCAGTTACGGGGCAGGGGTTCAGCCCCAGCATTTT. Amino acids: CASSYGAGVQPQHF.

This sequence joins TRBV4-1 and TRBJ2-1; 8 nucleotides match TRBD2. The CDR3 is 18 amino acids. The germline V gene has CDR1 MGHRA and CDR2 YSYEKL. J was trimmed by 4 bases and V by 2 bases; bases with no gene match: 13. The DNA of the CDR3 is TGCGCCAGCAGCCAAAGAACTAGCGGAAGTACCCTTTACAATGAGCAGTTCTTC. This gives the protein CASSQRTSGSTLYNEQFF.

This clone showed up just a few times. J is TRBJ2-7 and V is TRBV19; TRBD1 is a possible D gene (6 bases). V gave up 1 base and J gave up 7 bases, with 20 bases separating them. Germline CDR1 and CDR2: LNHDA and SQIVND (reference sequence). This CDR3 region has 16 residues. CDR3 sequence (DNA): TGTGCCAGTAGTATAGGTTGGGCGGACAGAGGCAAGGAGCAGTACTTC. Translating gives CASSIGWADRGKEQYF.

The chain recombines TRBV6-1 with TRBJ1-5, with TRBD1 matching 8 bases. The CDR3 has 16 residues. Trimming at V came to 4 bases and at J to 2 bases, leaving 7 bases not matched to a gene. Germline V gene lookup returns CDR1 MNHNS and CDR2 SASEGT. CDR3 DNA sequence: TGTGCCAGCAGTGGCAGACAGGGGATAGGCAATCAGCCCCAGCATTTT. This codes for CASSGRQGIGNQPQHF.

This rearrangement joins TRBV5-1 to TRBJ2-5; D is possibly TRBD2 (6 bases). CDR1 SGHRS and CDR2 YFSETQ come from the germline V gene. Trimming cost V 4 bases and J 0 bases, with 13 bases left between them. CDR3 length equals 15 residues. The CDR3 protein is CASSRSGGYQETQYF. CDR3 nucleotides: TGCGCCAGCAGCAGGTCCGGGGGATACCAAGAGACCCAGTACTTC.

The CDR3 DNA reads as TGTGCCAGCAGCTTGCGGGACAGAGAAGCTTTCTTT. Translation gives CASSLRDREAFF. The chain couples TRBV7-9 to TRBJ1-1; 7 positions agree with TRBD1. Germline loops: CDR1 SEHNR, CDR2 FQNEAQ (reference sequence). Trimming removed 3 bases from V and 8 bases from J; junction bases left unmatched: 3. CDR3 length: 12 residues.

This rearrangement joins TRBV5-8 to TRBJ2-1; 7 bases are a match to TRBD2. Germline V gene data show CDR1 as SGHTS and CDR2 as YDEGEE. V shed 2 bases, J shed 9 bases, and the junction held 11 bases outside the gene matches. This CDR3 comprises 15 residues. The CDR3 DNA reads as TGTGCCAGCAGCTTCTCTAGCGGCTACTTGGGTGAGCAGTTCTTC. Protein: CASSFSSGYLGEQFF.

The rearrangement links TRBV4-1 to TRBJ1-3; the match to TRBD1 covers 8 bases. The junction had 3 bases not matched to a gene; V was cut back by 4 bases and J by 1 base. There are 15 residues in the CDR3. Germline loops: CDR1 MGHRA, CDR2 YSYEKL. The chain's CDR3 is CASSPRQGSGNTIYF. CDR3 nucleotide sequence: TGCGCCAGCAGCCCCAGACAGGGGTCTGGAAACACCATATATTTT.

This rearrangement joins TRBV2 to TRBJ2-5; TRBD1 agrees at 8 bases. The CDR3 runs to 13 residues. Germline-derived CDR1 and CDR2 are SNHLY and FYNNEI. CDR3 coding DNA: TGTGTCACCCAGGGGGCGGAACAAGAGACCCAGTACTTC. Its translation: CVTQGAEQETQYF.

This chain connects TRBV5-1 to TRBJ2-3; D unclear. CDR3 length: 12 residues. Germline V gene lookup returns CDR1 SGHRS and CDR2 YFSETQ. V was pared by 2 bases and J by 3 bases, with 4 bases between. CDR3 in amino acids: CASSFTTDTQYF. The CDR3 region has the DNA TGCGCCAGCAGCTTCACAACAGATACGCAGTATTTT. The full variable domain, with the rest looked up from reference TRBV5-1 and TRBJ2-3, is KAGVTQTPRYLIKTRGQQVTLSCSPISGHRSVSWYQQTPGQGLQFLFEYFSETQRNKGNFPGRFSGRQFSNSRSEMNVSTLELGDSALYLCASSFTTDTQYFGPGTRLTVL.

This chain uses TRBV4-1 with TRBJ2-2; D is uncertain. The germline V gene has CDR1 MGHRA and CDR2 YSYEKL. V gave up 0 bases and J gave up 1 base, with 6 bases separating them. The CDR3 spans 15 residues. The CDR3 spells CASSQEPGNTGELFF. The CDR3 coding sequence is TGCGCCAGCAGCCAAGAGCCAGGGAACACCGGGGAGCTGTTTTTT.

This rearrangement joins TRBV6-1 to TRBJ1-1; D is unclear. Per germline, CDR1 MNHNS and CDR2 SASEGT. This CDR3 is built from 12 residues. Trimming pared 10 bases from V and 7 bases from J, leaving 16 bases between. The CDR3 sequence is CATAEVLLEAFF. The DNA of the CDR3 is TGTGCCACCGCAGAGGTCCTCCTTGAAGCTTTCTTT.

CDR3 sequence reads: CASSPGKNSNQPQHF. CDR3 DNA: TGTGCCAGTAGTCCGGGGAAAAATAGCAATCAGCCCCAGCATTTT. The rearrangement links TRBV19 to TRBJ1-5; no clear D. The CDR3 loop spans 15 amino acids. Trimming removed 5 bases at V and 0 bases at J, with 11 bases between. Germline lookup yields CDR1 LNHDA and CDR2 SQIVND (reference sequence).

V and J are TRBV5-6 and TRBJ1-6, with D tentatively TRBD1 (6 bases). Trimming removed 4 bases from V and 2 bases from J, with 13 bases in between. The CDR3 loop spans 16 amino acids. Germline CDR1 is SGHDT and CDR2 is YYEEEE. CDR3 in amino acids: CASSQGGFAYNSPLHF. The CDR3 nucleotides read TGTGCCAGCAGCCAAGGGGGTTTTGCCTATAATTCACCCCTCCACTTT. The whole variable domain, filled in from reference TRBV5-6 and TRBJ1-6, reads DAGVTQSPTHLIKTRGQQVTLRCSPKSGHDTVSWYQQALGQGPQFIFQYYEEEERQRGNFPDRFSGHQFPNYSSELNVNALLLGDSALYLCASSQGGFAYNSPLHFGNGTRLTVT.

This chain connects TRBV4-3 to TRBJ1-2; tentatively, D is TRBD1 (5 bases). V was pared by 0 bases and J by 4 bases, with 12 bases between. CDR1 LGHNA and CDR2 YSLEER come from the germline V gene. The CDR3 totals 15 residues. The CDR3 here is CASSQEWGDTYGYTF. CDR3 DNA sequence: TGCGCCAGCAGCCAAGAATGGGGCGACACCTATGGCTACACCTTC.

The gene calls are TRBV30 and TRBJ1-6; D is unclear. Germline V gives CDR1 GTSNPN, CDR2 SVGIG (reference sequence). The germline V and J ends were trimmed by 0 bases and 0 bases, with 12 bases remaining between them. The CDR3 runs 17 residues. The CDR3 reads CAWSVDIGSSYNSPLHF. The CDR3 bases are TGTGCCTGGAGTGTGGATATAGGGAGCTCCTATAATTCACCCCTCCACTTT.

The rearrangement links TRBV18 to TRBJ1-1; 8 positions agree with TRBD1. V lost 1 base to trimming and J lost 2 bases; unmatched junction nucleotides: 3. The germline V gene encodes CDR1 KGHSH and CDR2 LQKENI. The CDR3 length is 15 residues. The CDR3 nucleotides read TGTGCCAGCTCACCACAGGGACAGGCTAACACTGAAGCTTTCTTT. Translated: CASSPQGQANTEAFF.

The chain has TRBV2 and TRBJ2-3, with TRBD2 identical over 9 bases. Germline CDR1 and CDR2: SNHLY and FYNNEI. With V trimmed by 0 bases and J by 5 bases, 12 bases remained unmatched. The CDR3 is 18 amino acids. The CDR3 DNA is TGTGCCAGCAGTGAAGCGCTCGGGCTAGCGGGGCTGGGAGATACGCAGTATTTT. Translation gives CASSEALGLAGLGDTQYF.

The gene calls are TRBV5-1 and TRBJ1-6; D remains unclear. Germline CDR1 and CDR2: SGHRS and YFSETQ. The CDR3 is 14 residues long. V lost 5 bases and J lost 5, with 11 bases in between. The CDR3 loop is CASSRAADNSPLHF. DNA for the CDR3: TGCGCCAGCAGTAGGGCAGCGGATAATTCACCCCTCCACTTT.

The chain combines TRBV7-9 with TRBJ2-5; D ambiguous. Germline V gene data show CDR1 as SEHNR and CDR2 as FQNEAQ (reference sequence). V was pared by 0 bases and J by 5 bases, with 13 bases between. The CDR3 contains 15 residues. CDR3 sequence: CASSLALTRGETQYF. The CDR3 DNA reads as TGTGCCAGCAGCTTAGCGTTGACACGTGGGGAGACCCAGTACTTC.

This rearrangement joins TRBV9 to TRBJ2-2; maybe TRBD1 (5 bases). Germline V gene sequence: CDR1 SGDLS, CDR2 YYNGEE. V was shortened by 5 bases and J by 1 base, with 9 bases between the two germline ends. This CDR3 spans 14 amino acids. This chain's CDR3 is CASSGAWNTGELFF. Here the CDR3 DNA reads TGTGCCAGCAGTGGGGCGTGGAACACCGGGGAGCTGTTTTTT.